This note documents a single T cell receptor (beta chain) sequence. Its target is unknown. These data belong to a study of T cell repertoires in ileal Crohn's disease. Study results and limitations: Compared with non-smokers, active smokers at surgery showed more clonal expansions. Within the first postoperative year, endoscopy came at median approximately 6.3 months.

Profiled with immunoSEQ multiplex PCR; TCRdb holds only in-frame clones, not every one. The sample holds some 14,000 clones, around 80% seen once. The V gene end was trimmed by 4 bases and the J gene end by 4 bases; junction bases not matched to a gene: 10. Germline assignment: CDR1 SGDLS and CDR2 YYNGEE. There are 15 residues in the CDR3. Described time point: neoterminal ileum biopsy at postoperative endoscopy, about 6 months after surgery. The specimen was ileal tissue. The sequence was collected from an adult with Crohn's disease. The chain joins TRBV9 to TRBJ1-1; 7 nucleotides match TRBD1. The CDR3 DNA reads as TGTGCCAGCAGCCGCTCGACAGGGCTGGGCACTGAAGCTTTCTTT. Amino acid sequence: CASSRSTGLGTEAFF.